Following are 25 T cell receptor beta chains from one sample sequenced in a study of neurological immune-mediated disorders. One entry per CDR3 protein results from TCRdb running MiXCR on the 5' RACE reads. The table has tens of thousands of distinct CDR3 sequences, nearly 3.5% seen once; the top ten hold approximately 3.5%. Sequenced material: PBMCs. These TCRs come from a man aged 40-55 years with multiple sclerosis.

This clonotype was counted many times. The chain uses TRBV2 and TRBJ2-3; the D gene is possibly TRBD2 (6 bases). Trimming removed 3 bases from V and 5 bases from J, with 15 bases in between. Per germline, CDR1 SNHLY and CDR2 FYNNEI. CDR3 size: 15 residues. This chain's CDR3 is CASSEAGPPGDTQYF. The CDR3 DNA reads TGTGCCAGCAGTGAGGCGGGGCCCCCGGGAGATACGCAGTATTTT.

In this sample, this clonotype turned up a few times. Given a much more abundant clone one base away, this may be a read error. This chain links TRBV7-6 with TRBJ2-2; maybe TRBD2 (5 bases). This CDR3 spans 14 amino acids. Trimming cost V 1 base and J 8 bases, with 11 bases left between them. The germline V gene has CDR1 SGHVS and CDR2 FNYEAQ. CDR3 sequence (DNA): TGTGCCAGCAGCTTAGTAACGGGGTTGGGGGAGCTGTTTTTT. Protein product: CASSLVTGLGELFF.

This clonotype was recorded many times. The J gene is TRBJ2-3, the V gene TRBV29-1; 14 bases line up with TRBD2. CDR3 length: 17 residues. V trimming: 3 bases; J trimming: 4 bases; junction bases outside the gene matches: 9. Germline values: CDR1 SQVTM, CDR2 ANQGSEA. The CDR3 here is CSVELIGTSGRPDTQYF. In DNA, the CDR3 is TGCAGCGTTGAGCTGATTGGGACTAGCGGGAGACCAGATACGCAGTATTTT.

This clonotype showed up many times. J is TRBJ2-1 and V is TRBV24-1; D might be TRBD2 (5 bases). Trimming stripped 2 bases from V and 9 bases from J, with 10 bases between. Germline V gene lookup returns CDR1 KGHDR and CDR2 SFDVKD. The CDR3 length is 13 residues. CDR3 bases: TGTGCCACCAGTGATTCAGGACTGGCTGAGCAGTTCTTC. Its protein is CATSDSGLAEQFF.

This clonotype has ten or more counts. In DNA, the CDR3 is TGCGCCAGCAGCCAAGCGATCATCTCATCTCCGGGACAGGGAGGGAATAGTTGGCAGTTCTTC. Protein: CASSQAIISSPGQGGNSWQFF. This chain links TRBV4-1 with TRBJ2-1; 9 bases are shared with TRBD1. CDR1 and CDR2 from the germline V gene are MGHRA and YSYEKL. The CDR3 has 21 residues. The J segment lost 12 bases and the V segment lost 1 base, leaving 28 bases of the junction unmatched.

This clonotype has a count of ten or more. The chain is built from TRBV9 and TRBJ2-1; D perhaps matches TRBD2 (6 bases). V lost 0 bases, J lost 3 bases, and 10 bases lay in between. The length of the CDR3 is 15 residues. CDR1 is SGDLS, CDR2 YYNGEE, per germline. The CDR3 DNA reads TGTGCCAGCAGCGTAGGTGGGGGGAACTACAATGAGCAGTTCTTC. Translating gives CASSVGGGNYNEQFF.

This clonotype occurred many times. The chain employs TRBV5-5 and TRBJ2-5; D ambiguous. Germline V gives CDR1 SGHKS, CDR2 YYEKEE (reference sequence). V was cut by 2 bases and J by 0 bases, with 2 bases left in between. CDR3 length: 12 residues. The CDR3 DNA is TGTGCCAGCAGCTTTGACCAAGAGACCCAGTACTTC. It yields the protein CASSFDQETQYF.

This clonotype was seen many times. The chain is built from TRBV24-1 and TRBJ1-5, with D possibly being TRBD1 (6 bases). This CDR3 is built from 16 residues. Germline CDR1 and CDR2: KGHDR and SFDVKD. V gave up 3 bases and J gave up 1 base, with 12 bases separating them. CDR3 in amino acids: CATSDGGGWSNQPQHF. The CDR3 DNA reads TGTGCCACCAGTGATGGTGGGGGCTGGAGCAATCAGCCCCAGCATTTT.

This clonotype occurred many times. The V and J genes are TRBV5-1 and TRBJ2-7; D gene uncertain. The CDR3 loop spans 12 amino acids. The ends were cut back, 4 bases at V and 8 bases at J, with 13 bases in the middle. Germline assignment: CDR1 SGHRS and CDR2 YFSETQ. The DNA for the CDR3 is TGCGCCAGCAGCACAGACTCCAGTAAGCAGTACTTC. It is translated as CASSTDSSKQYF.

This clonotype was seen at least ten times. This chain joins TRBV5-1 and TRBJ2-5; tentatively, D is TRBD1 or TRBD2 (5 bases each). V lost 4 bases and J 2 bases, leaving 9 bases between the germline ends. Germline assignment: CDR1 SGHRS and CDR2 YFSETQ. The CDR3 covers 13 residues. CDR3 in DNA: TGCGCCAGCAGCCCGGGACGGCAAGAGACCCAGTACTTC. It translates to CASSPGRQETQYF.

This clonotype was found many times. The chain employs TRBV9 and TRBJ2-1, with 7 bases matching TRBD1. Germline CDR1 SGDLS, CDR2 YYNGEE. The V gene end was trimmed by 0 bases and the J gene end by 4 bases; junction bases not matched to a gene: 10. The CDR3 length is 17 residues. For the CDR3, the DNA is TGTGCCAGCAGCGTAGACCGCCGGGACAGCACGTACAATGAGCAGTTCTTC. Residues: CASSVDRRDSTYNEQFF.

This clonotype appeared many times. V gene TRBV5-6 combines with J gene TRBJ2-7; D may be TRBD2 (6 bases). V was shortened by 6 bases and J by 1 base, with 17 bases between the two germline ends. Looked up from germline, CDR1 is SGHDT and CDR2 is YYEEEE. The CDR3 loop spans 15 amino acids. In nucleotides, the CDR3 is TGTGCCAGCACCACGCTTCCGCGGGGTTCCTACGAGCAGTACTTC. This codes for CASTTLPRGSYEQYF.

This clonotype was detected ten times or more. The chain carries TRBV5-1 and TRBJ1-2; maybe TRBD1 (6 bases). The CDR3 contains 15 residues. V lost 0 bases and J lost 3, with 12 bases in between. Germline lookup yields CDR1 SGHRS and CDR2 YFSETQ. For the CDR3, the DNA is TGCGCCAGCAGCTTGGAAGGGGGTTTGGACTATGGCTACACCTTC. The encoded protein is CASSLEGGLDYGYTF. Complete variable domain (other parts from reference TRBV5-1 and TRBJ1-2): KAGVTQTPRYLIKTRGQQVTLSCSPISGHRSVSWYQQTPGQGLQFLFEYFSETQRNKGNFPGRFSGRQFSNSRSEMNVSTLELGDSALYLCASSLEGGLDYGYTFGSGTRLTVV.

This clonotype showed up many times. The chain employs TRBV3-1 and TRBJ1-1; 12 nucleotides match TRBD1. Per the germline V gene, CDR1 is LGHDT and CDR2 is YNNKEL (reference sequence). Unmatched junction bases numbered 4, after V lost 5 bases and J lost 3 bases. The CDR3 is 15 amino acids. The CDR3 is CASSAGTGGDTEAFF. DNA of the CDR3: TGTGCCAGCAGCGCCGGGACAGGGGGCGACACTGAAGCTTTCTTT.

Ten or more counts support this clonotype. J is TRBJ2-2 and V is TRBV7-9, with D possibly matching TRBD1 (6 bases). The CDR3 is 20 amino acids. Germline assignment: CDR1 SEHNR and CDR2 FQNEAQ (reference sequence). The ends were cut back, 5 bases at V and 0 bases at J, with 25 bases in the middle. The CDR3 DNA follows: TGTGCCAGCAGCCTCCTGGCCGGACAGACTTTTACTTCGAACACCGGGGAGCTGTTTTTT. Its translation: CASSLLAGQTFTSNTGELFF.

This clonotype showed up many times. The genes are TRBV6-1 and TRBJ1-2; D perhaps matches TRBD1 (5 bases). Germline V CDR1 and CDR2: MNHNS, SASEGT. The CDR3 covers 14 residues. V lost 8 bases and J 4 bases, leaving 17 bases between the germline ends. The CDR3 here is CASSRDSPIYGYTF. CDR3 bases: TGTGCCAGCTCCCGGGACTCGCCCATCTATGGCTACACCTTC.

This clonotype was counted a few times. The chain carries TRBV12-3 or TRBV12-4 and TRBJ2-1; D is unclear. Trimming stripped 3 bases from V and 6 bases from J, with 12 bases between. This CDR3 is built from 14 residues. The CDR3 is CASSLSPPANEQFF. The CDR3 DNA reads as TGTGCCAGCAGTTTGAGTCCCCCGGCCAATGAGCAGTTCTTC.

The rearrangement links TRBV4-2 to TRBJ2-1; 8 bases line up with TRBD2. CDR1 is LGHNA, CDR2 YNFKEQ, per germline. V lost 6 bases and J lost 5; bases outside the gene matches: 6. This CDR3 is 14 amino acids long. The CDR3 spells CASSRLATNNEQFF. The CDR3 coding sequence is TGTGCCAGCAGTCGACTAGCGACGAACAATGAGCAGTTCTTC.

The table lists this clonotype with many counts. The chain is built from TRBV5-6 and TRBJ2-7; D perhaps matches TRBD1 (6 bases). V was pared by 4 bases and J by 3 bases, with 14 bases between. CDR1 is SGHDT, CDR2 YYEEEE, per germline. This CDR3 region has 14 residues. The CDR3 loop is CASSIQGRYYEQYF. In nucleotides, the CDR3 is TGTGCCAGCAGCATACAGGGCCGTTACTACGAGCAGTACTTC.

This clonotype was detected many times. This chain links TRBV7-9 with TRBJ1-4, with 9 bases matching TRBD1. Germline CDR1 and CDR2: SEHNR and FQNEAQ (reference sequence). The J segment lost 4 bases and the V segment lost 1 base, leaving 1 base of the junction unmatched. The CDR3 sequence is 15 residues long. CDR3 DNA sequence: TGTGCCAGCAGCTTAGGACAGGGGGTTAATGAAAAACTGTTTTTT. This sequence encodes CASSLGQGVNEKLFF.

In this sample, this clonotype turned up many times. V gene TRBV7-9 combines with J gene TRBJ1-1; 8 bases agree with TRBD1. This CDR3 spans 14 amino acids. The V gene's germline CDR1 is SEHNR and CDR2 FQNEAQ (reference sequence). V lost 5 bases, J lost 7 bases, and 9 bases stayed unmatched. CDR3 amino acids: CASSPRQGIHEAFF. In DNA, the CDR3 is TGTGCCAGCAGCCCCCGACAGGGGATACATGAAGCTTTCTTT.

This clonotype was detected many times. This chain joins TRBV5-1 and TRBJ1-1; TRBD1 is a possible D gene (5 bases). Looked up from germline, CDR1 is SGHRS and CDR2 is YFSETQ. Trimming left V 0 bases short and J 4 bases short, with 10 bases between. This CDR3 region has 14 residues. CDR3 sequence reads: CASSLAVGGTEAFF. The CDR3 DNA reads TGCGCCAGCAGCTTGGCGGTCGGGGGCACTGAAGCTTTCTTT.

This clonotype has at least ten counts. The rearrangement links TRBV6-6 to TRBJ2-7, with a possible D match to TRBD1 (6 bases). Trimming removed 2 bases from V and 3 bases from J, with 11 bases in between. This CDR3 is 14 amino acids long. CDR1 and CDR2 from the germline V gene are MNHNY and SVGAGI (reference sequence). The CDR3 here is CASSYLGRGYEQYF. The CDR3 nucleotides read TGTGCCAGCAGTTACCTTGGCAGGGGCTACGAGCAGTACTTC.

This clonotype was seen ten or more times. V and J are TRBV25-1 and TRBJ1-1, with D perhaps matching TRBD1 (6 bases). The CDR3 has 18 residues. Germline CDR1 MGHDK, CDR2 SYGVNS. Trimming stripped 1 base from V and 0 bases from J, with 18 bases between. DNA of the CDR3: TGTGCCAGCAGTGAATGGGGGGGGCGCGACGTATTGAACACTGAAGCTTTCTTT. Its protein product is CASSEWGGRDVLNTEAFF.

This clonotype came up many times. The V call is TRBV6-1, the J call TRBJ2-1; D assignment may be TRBD1 or TRBD2 (5 bases each). Trimming stripped 6 bases from V and 2 bases from J, with 11 bases between. Germline CDR1 is MNHNS and CDR2 is SASEGT. The CDR3 extends over 14 amino acids. This CDR3 is CASRGPPTYNEQFF. CDR3 DNA sequence: TGTGCCAGCAGGGGACCACCCACCTACAATGAGCAGTTCTTC.